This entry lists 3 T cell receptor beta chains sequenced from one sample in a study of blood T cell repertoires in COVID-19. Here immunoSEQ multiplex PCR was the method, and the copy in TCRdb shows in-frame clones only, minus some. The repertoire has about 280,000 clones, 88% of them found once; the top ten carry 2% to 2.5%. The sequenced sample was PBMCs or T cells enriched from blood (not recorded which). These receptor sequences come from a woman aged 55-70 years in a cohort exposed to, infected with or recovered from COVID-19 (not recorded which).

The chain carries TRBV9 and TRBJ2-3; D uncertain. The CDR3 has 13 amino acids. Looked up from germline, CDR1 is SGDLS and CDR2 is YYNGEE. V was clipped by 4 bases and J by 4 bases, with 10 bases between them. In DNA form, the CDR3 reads TGTGCCAGCAGCCCCGAGGTGGCAGATACGCAGTATTTT. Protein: CASSPEVADTQYF.

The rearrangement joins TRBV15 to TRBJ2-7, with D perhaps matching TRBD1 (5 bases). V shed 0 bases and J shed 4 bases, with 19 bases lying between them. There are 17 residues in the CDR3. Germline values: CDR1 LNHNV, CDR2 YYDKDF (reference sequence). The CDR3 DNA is TGTGCCACCAGCAGAGATTTATACCCAGGACACAAGTACGAGCAGTACTTC. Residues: CATSRDLYPGHKYEQYF.

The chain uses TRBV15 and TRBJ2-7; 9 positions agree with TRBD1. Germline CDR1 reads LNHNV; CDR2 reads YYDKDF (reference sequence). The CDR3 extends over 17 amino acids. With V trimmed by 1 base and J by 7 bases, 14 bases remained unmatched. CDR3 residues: CATSRGVGQGQRGEQYF. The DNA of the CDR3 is TGTGCCACCAGCAGAGGAGTGGGACAGGGTCAGAGGGGGGAGCAGTACTTC.